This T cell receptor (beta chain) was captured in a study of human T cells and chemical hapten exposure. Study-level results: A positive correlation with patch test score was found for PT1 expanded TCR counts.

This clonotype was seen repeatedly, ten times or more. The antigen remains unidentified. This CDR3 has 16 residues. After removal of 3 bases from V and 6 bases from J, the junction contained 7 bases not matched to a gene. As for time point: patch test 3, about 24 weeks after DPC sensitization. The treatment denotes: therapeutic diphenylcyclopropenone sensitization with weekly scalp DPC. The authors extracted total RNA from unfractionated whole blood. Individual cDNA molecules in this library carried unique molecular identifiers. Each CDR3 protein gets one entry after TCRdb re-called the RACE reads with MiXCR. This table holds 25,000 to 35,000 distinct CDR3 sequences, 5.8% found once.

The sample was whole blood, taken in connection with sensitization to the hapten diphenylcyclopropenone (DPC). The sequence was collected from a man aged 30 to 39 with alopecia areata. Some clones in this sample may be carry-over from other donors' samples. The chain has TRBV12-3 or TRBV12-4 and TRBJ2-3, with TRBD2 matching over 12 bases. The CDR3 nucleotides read TGTGCCAGCAGTTTCGGAGAGACTAGCGGGAGTGATACGCAGTATTTT. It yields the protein CASSFGETSGSDTQYF.